The 18 T cell receptor beta chains below all came from one sample that was sequenced in a study of T-cell memory formation after mild COVID-19. TCRdb re-called the 5' RACE reads with MiXCR, one entry per CDR3 protein. The sample records roughly 110,000 distinct CDR3 sequences, under 15% being singletons. The sequencing input was PBMCs or a T cell subset sorted from them (not recorded which). The receptors were sampled from an adult woman who had mild COVID-19 (a few samples of this study predate the infection). Cell type and time point are not known.

This clonotype was found many times. The chain employs TRBV10-3 and TRBJ2-1, with D unresolved. The CDR3 has 16 amino acids. CDR1 is ENHRY and CDR2 is SYGVKD in the germline V gene. Trimming removed 2 bases at V and 2 bases at J, with 13 bases between. The CDR3 here is CAISEGSRRPYNEQFF. The CDR3 DNA reads as TGTGCCATCAGTGAGGGGTCCCGCAGGCCCTACAATGAGCAGTTCTTC.

The chain carries TRBV5-1 and TRBJ2-6, with no clear D. This CDR3 has 16 amino acids. Trimming took 0 bases from V and 4 from J, leaving 11 bases between them. Germline V lookup: CDR1 SGHRS, CDR2 YFSETQ. The CDR3 protein is CASSLVEGSGANVLTF. The CDR3 nucleotides are TGCGCCAGCAGCTTGGTGGAAGGGTCAGGGGCCAACGTCCTGACTTTC.

On this clonotype itself: A much larger clone lies one base from this, so it may be a read error. In DNA, the CDR3 is TGTGCCAGTAGTATCACCCAGGCTTCCTACGAGCAGTACTTC. The encoded protein is CASSITQASYEQYF. The J gene is TRBJ2-7, the V gene TRBV19; no definite D call. The germline V gene has CDR1 LNHDA and CDR2 SQIVND (reference sequence). This CDR3 spans 14 amino acids. The V end lost 3 bases, the J end lost 1 base, and 10 bases lay between the germline ends.

This rearrangement joins TRBV7-7 to TRBJ2-1, with 8 positions matching TRBD2. CDR3 length: 13 residues. Trimming took 1 base from V and 10 from J; bases not matched to a gene: 3. In germline, CDR1 is SSHAT, CDR2 FNYEAQ (reference sequence). CDR3 nucleotides: TGTGCCAGCAGCTTAGACGGGGGGGAAGAGCAGTTCTTC. Translated, it gives CASSLDGGEEQFF.

This clonotype appeared a few times. The CDR3 is CASTQQGALEQYF. CDR3 DNA sequence: TGTGCCAGCACTCAACAGGGGGCTTTGGAGCAGTACTTC. The J gene is TRBJ2-7, the V gene TRBV25-1; 9 bases map to TRBD1. The germline gives CDR1 MGHDK, CDR2 SYGVNS. The CDR3 is made up of 13 amino acids. J lost 7 bases, V lost 7 bases, and 8 bases had no gene match.

This clonotype was picked up a small number of times. The V call is TRBV15, the J call TRBJ1-5; perhaps TRBD1 as D (5 bases). From germline, CDR1 is LNHNV and CDR2 YYDKDF (reference sequence). Trimming cost V 0 bases and J 5 bases, with 8 bases left between them. This CDR3 has 14 amino acids. CDR3 DNA sequence: TGTGCCACCAGCAGAGATTGGGGGGATCAGCCCCAGCATTTT. Amino acid sequence: CATSRDWGDQPQHF.

This clonotype has at least ten counts. V usage is TRBV12-3 or TRBV12-4 and J usage is TRBJ2-3; no reliable D call. V gave up 7 bases and J gave up 6 bases, with 11 bases separating them. This CDR3 spans 12 amino acids. The CDR3 bases are TGTGCCAGCACCCAATTATGGGATACGCAGTATTTT. Translating gives CASTQLWDTQYF.

This clonotype was seen only a few times. The chain recombines TRBV7-7 with TRBJ2-3; D is unresolved. The germline V gene has CDR1 SSHAT and CDR2 FNYEAQ (reference sequence). The ends were cut back, 2 bases at V and 2 bases at J, with 5 bases in the middle. The CDR3 contains 13 residues. The CDR3 sequence is CASSLSITDTQYF. The DNA for the CDR3 is TGTGCCAGCAGCTTAAGCATCACAGATACGCAGTATTTT.

The genes are TRBV10-3 and TRBJ2-1; D is unresolved. The CDR3 has 13 residues. Germline CDR1 reads ENHRY; CDR2 reads SYGVKD. The V end was cut by 2 bases, the J end by 3 bases, with 5 bases between. CDR3 protein: CAISENHYNEQFF. The CDR3 DNA follows: TGTGCCATCAGTGAGAACCACTACAATGAGCAGTTCTTC.

This clonotype was picked up many times. The chain's CDR3 is CAISEALAEYSYEQYF. CDR3 bases: TGTGCCATCAGTGAAGCCCTAGCGGAATACTCCTACGAGCAGTACTTC. The V gene is TRBV10-3, the J gene TRBJ2-7; 7 bases fit TRBD2. The CDR3 totals 16 residues. Germline assignment: CDR1 ENHRY and CDR2 SYGVKD. V lost 3 bases and J lost 0; bases outside the gene matches: 8.

The V call is TRBV10-3, the J call TRBJ2-2, with TRBD1 as a possible D gene (5 bases). Per the germline V gene, CDR1 is ENHRY and CDR2 is SYGVKD. Trimming took off 5 bases at V and 0 bases at J, with 13 bases between the two ends. The CDR3 runs 16 residues. DNA of the CDR3: TGTGCCATCAGTCTAAAGGACAATACGAACACCGGGGAGCTGTTTTTT. It codes for CAISLKDNTNTGELFF.

The chain combines TRBV29-1 with TRBJ1-2; D gene uncertain. Trimming left V 2 bases short and J 4 bases short, with 17 bases between. The CDR3 has 15 residues. CDR1 is SQVTM and CDR2 is ANQGSEA in the germline V gene. CDR3 DNA: TGCAGCGTTGAACAATCCTTAGGACTCATCTATGGCTACACCTTC. This encodes CSVEQSLGLIYGYTF.

The genes are TRBV15 and TRBJ1-4, with D unclear. The length of the CDR3 is 14 residues. CDR1 LNHNV and CDR2 YYDKDF come from the germline V gene (reference sequence). V was clipped by 0 bases and J by 14 bases, with 16 bases between them. CDR3 DNA sequence: TGTGCCACCAGCAGAGATCCGGGCATGGGTCGGCTGTTTTTT. It translates to CATSRDPGMGRLFF.

The chain uses TRBV6-5 and TRBJ2-2; 12 nucleotides line up with TRBD2. CDR1 is MNHEY, CDR2 SVGAGI, per germline. Trimming took 4 bases from V and 8 from J; bases not matched to a gene: 14. The CDR3 length is 18 residues. CDR3 sequence (DNA): TGTGCCAGCAGTTCGGCCGTCCGGACTAGCGGGATAGGGGGGGAGCTGTTTTTT. It is translated as CASSSAVRTSGIGGELFF.

The chain combines TRBV27 with TRBJ2-1; D not resolved. Trimming took off 0 bases at V and 0 bases at J, with 9 bases between the two ends. Per germline, CDR1 MNHEY and CDR2 SMNVEV (reference sequence). The CDR3 spans 16 residues. The CDR3, as DNA: TGTGCCAGCAGTTTATCCCATGGCAGCTCCTACAATGAGCAGTTCTTC. Translated, it gives CASSLSHGSSYNEQFF.

This chain links TRBV4-2 with TRBJ2-1; D unresolved. This CDR3 region has 14 residues. Looked up from germline, CDR1 is LGHNA and CDR2 is YNFKEQ. V lost 1 base and J 5 bases, leaving 9 bases between the germline ends. As DNA, the CDR3 is TGTGCCAGCAGCCAAGGCCTTCGGAACAATGAGCAGTTCTTC. It specifies CASSQGLRNNEQFF.

This chain links TRBV5-5 with TRBJ2-7; the match to TRBD2 covers 11 bases. This CDR3 comprises 19 residues. After removal of 4 bases from V and 2 bases from J, the junction contained 17 bases not matched to a gene. The germline V gene encodes CDR1 SGHKS and CDR2 YYEKEE (reference sequence). CDR3 sequence: CASSPGGSGRAWIPYEQYF. CDR3 coding DNA: TGTGCCAGCAGCCCAGGCGGTAGCGGGAGGGCCTGGATTCCCTACGAGCAGTACTTC.

This clonotype was seen repeatedly, ten times or more. The rearrangement joins TRBV7-9 to TRBJ2-1, with D possibly TRBD2 on 5 matching bases. In germline, CDR1 is SEHNR, CDR2 FQNEAQ (reference sequence). The CDR3 has 16 amino acids. V lost 4 bases to trimming and J lost 0 bases, with 13 bases between them. The DNA of the CDR3 is TGTGCCAGCAGCTCCTCCCGGGATAGCTCCTACAATGAGCAGTTCTTC. Translation: CASSSSRDSSYNEQFF.